These T cell receptor beta chains were read from a single sample in a study of CD8+ T cells in alopecia areata. Libraries were prepared by immunoSEQ multiplex PCR; TCRdb keeps only in-frame clonotypes and omits some of them. Of over 250,000 clones listed, 60% are singletons. The material was CD4+ T cells sorted from blood, obtained around week 54, from a patient treated with tofacitinib. The source of these receptors is a human donor with alopecia areata. CDR3s include the opening cysteine and the closing phenylalanine or tryptophan. D genes are given only for firm matches.

V gene: TRBV29-1
J gene: TRBJ1-5
D gene: NA
CDR3 protein: CSVGDRHNQPQHF

V gene: TRBV7-8
J gene: TRBJ2-7
D gene: NA
CDR3 protein: CASSSRRSLIDEQYF

V gene: TRBV7-2
J gene: TRBJ2-5
D gene: NA
CDR3 protein: CASRDAGLETQYF

V gene: TRBV27
J gene: TRBJ1-2
D gene: NA
CDR3 protein: CASSPRGTYGYTF

V gene: TRBV7-9
J gene: TRBJ1-1
D gene: NA
CDR3 protein: CASSLTRNTEAFF

V gene: TRBV7-2
J gene: TRBJ2-3
D gene: NA
CDR3 protein: CASSLDRADTQYF

V gene: TRBV29-1
J gene: TRBJ1-4
D gene: NA
CDR3 protein: CSVEGPPGGEKLFF

V gene: TRBV23-1
J gene: TRBJ2-3
D gene: TRBD1
CDR3 protein: CASSRQGADTQYF

V gene: TRBV4-1
J gene: TRBJ1-2
D gene: NA
CDR3 protein: CASSQAANYGYTF

V gene: TRBV30
J gene: TRBJ2-7
D gene: NA
CDR3 protein: CAWSVGGHIYEQYF

V gene: TRBV29-1
J gene: TRBJ2-1
D gene: NA
CDR3 protein: CSVVVHADEQFF

V gene: TRBV5-8
J gene: TRBJ2-5
D gene: NA
CDR3 protein: CASAALAETQYF

V gene: TRBV5-1
J gene: TRBJ2-1
D gene: TRBD1
CDR3 protein: CASSLRTGGIGEQFF

V gene: TRBV15
J gene: TRBJ2-7
D gene: TRBD1
CDR3 protein: CATRRDRGTYEQYF

V gene: TRBV4-1
J gene: TRBJ2-4
D gene: TRBD2
CDR3 protein: CASSQRGSGGRGIQYF

V gene: TRBV6-4
J gene: TRBJ1-2
D gene: NA
CDR3 protein: CASSRTTGAHYGYTF

V gene: TRBV18
J gene: TRBJ1-2
D gene: NA
CDR3 protein: CASSQGTDYGYTF

V gene: TRBV7-8
J gene: TRBJ2-5
D gene: NA
CDR3 protein: CASSLRGGQRETQYF

V gene: TRBV6-1
J gene: TRBJ2-2
D gene: NA
CDR3 protein: CASNPITVNTGELFF

V gene: TRBV15
J gene: TRBJ2-5
D gene: TRBD2
CDR3 protein: CATSRDTQGLAGSWMAETQYF

V gene: TRBV27
J gene: TRBJ2-7
D gene: NA
CDR3 protein: CASSFREGVEYEQYF

V gene: TRBV4-1
J gene: TRBJ2-5
D gene: NA
CDR3 protein: CASSQATQETQYF

V gene: TRBV5-1
J gene: TRBJ1-1
D gene: NA
CDR3 protein: CASSPERGREAFF

V gene: TRBV7-9
J gene: TRBJ2-6
D gene: NA
CDR3 protein: CASSSRGANVLTF

V gene: TRBV7-2
J gene: TRBJ2-1
D gene: NA
CDR3 protein: CASSLAPSWGSEDEQFF

V gene: TRBV6-6
J gene: TRBJ2-6
D gene: NA
CDR3 protein: CAISGDRVRGANVLTF

V gene: TRBV4-3
J gene: TRBJ2-1
D gene: NA
CDR3 protein: CASSQSRSGLYEQFF

V gene: TRBV6-6
J gene: TRBJ2-1
D gene: TRBD2
CDR3 protein: CASSGSSGGAYNEQFF

V gene: TRBV5-6
J gene: TRBJ2-1
D gene: NA
CDR3 protein: CASSLDGTGGLGQFF

V gene: TRBV9
J gene: TRBJ1-2
D gene: NA
CDR3 protein: CASSVANNPNYGYTF

V gene: TRBV5-6
J gene: TRBJ1-2
D gene: TRBD1
CDR3 protein: CASSQQGLYGYTF

V gene: TRBV10-3
J gene: TRBJ2-3
D gene: NA
CDR3 protein: CAISEQRSNTDTQYF

V gene: TRBV30
J gene: TRBJ1-1
D gene: NA
CDR3 protein: CAWSVTGITEAFF

V gene: TRBV6-1
J gene: TRBJ1-1
D gene: NA
CDR3 protein: CASSLSILGAFF

V gene: TRBV29-1
J gene: TRBJ2-3
D gene: NA
CDR3 protein: CSVEVASENTQYF

V gene: TRBV30
J gene: TRBJ2-7
D gene: NA
CDR3 protein: CAWSSLNPLVSEQYF

V gene: TRBV7-2
J gene: TRBJ1-1
D gene: TRBD1
CDR3 protein: CASSFRPGTGGKAFF

V gene: TRBV25-1
J gene: TRBJ2-7
D gene: TRBD2
CDR3 protein: CASSAAGGSYEQYF

V gene: TRBV30
J gene: TRBJ1-2
D gene: NA
CDR3 protein: CAWSPKHDGYTF

V gene: TRBV2
J gene: TRBJ2-1
D gene: TRBD1
CDR3 protein: CASRQGTYNEQFF

V gene: TRBV6-5
J gene: TRBJ1-6
D gene: NA
CDR3 protein: CASSYSRVIGSPLHF

V gene: TRBV30
J gene: TRBJ2-1
D gene: NA
CDR3 protein: CAWRGTVQQFF

V gene: TRBV6-5
J gene: TRBJ2-7
D gene: TRBD2
CDR3 protein: CASRTSGSYEQYF

V gene: TRBV7-2
J gene: TRBJ2-1
D gene: NA
CDR3 protein: CASSFKGGEQFF

V gene: TRBV27
J gene: TRBJ1-2
D gene: NA
CDR3 protein: CASSPQGRTGYTF

V gene: TRBV29-1
J gene: TRBJ2-5
D gene: NA
CDR3 protein: CIIQTGTGWGETQYF

V gene: TRBV10-3
J gene: TRBJ1-2
D gene: NA
CDR3 protein: CAISTQGRVTGYTF

V gene: TRBV15
J gene: TRBJ2-3
D gene: TRBD2
CDR3 protein: CATSSFGLAHTQYF